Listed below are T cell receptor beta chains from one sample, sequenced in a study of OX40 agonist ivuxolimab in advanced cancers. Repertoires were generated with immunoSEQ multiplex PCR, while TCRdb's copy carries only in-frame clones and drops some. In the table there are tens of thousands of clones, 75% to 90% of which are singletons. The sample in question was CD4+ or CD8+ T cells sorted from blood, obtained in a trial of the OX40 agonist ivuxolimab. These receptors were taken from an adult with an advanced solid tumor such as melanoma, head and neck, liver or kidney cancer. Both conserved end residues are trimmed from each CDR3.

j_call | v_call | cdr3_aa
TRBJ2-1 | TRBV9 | ASSVISGGLSYNEQF
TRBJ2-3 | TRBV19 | ASSTLQDSTDTQY
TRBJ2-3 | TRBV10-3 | AISTGRGTQY
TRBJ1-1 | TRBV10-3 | AISSATGLDTEAF
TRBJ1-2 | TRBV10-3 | AISESGQAMSYT
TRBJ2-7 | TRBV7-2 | ASSLKVGAGRYEQY
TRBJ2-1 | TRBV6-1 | ASSEAHARLVGADEQF
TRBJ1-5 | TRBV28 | ASSFSPWPQH
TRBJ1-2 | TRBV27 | ASSFKDREGGYT
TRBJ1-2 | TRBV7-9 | ASSLYAGMSGYT
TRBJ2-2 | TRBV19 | ASTGRMAGELF
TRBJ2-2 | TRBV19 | ASSIVAGRTNTGELF
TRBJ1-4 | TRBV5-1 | ASSSGLSGEKLF
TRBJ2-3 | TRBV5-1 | ASSLGAGGPDTQY
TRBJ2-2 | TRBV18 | ASSPFSTGTGELF
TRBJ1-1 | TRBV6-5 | ASVRETEAF
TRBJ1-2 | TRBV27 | ASSARGAYGYT
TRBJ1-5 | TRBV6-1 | ATQTGWNQPQH